This T cell receptor beta chain was profiled in a study of T cell changes during pregnancy in multiple sclerosis. TCRdb's copy holds only in-frame clones and misses some; the assay was immunoSEQ multiplex PCR. This sample has 60,000 to 75,000 clones; approximately 94% occur once, and the top ten carry 3.2%. Sequenced here: CD8+ T cells from peripheral blood mononuclear cells, sampled in the second trimester of pregnancy. The source is a female donor with multiple sclerosis, enrolled in a pregnancy study.

The CDR3 region is CASSFREGPDEQFF. Here the CDR3 DNA reads TGTGCCAGCAGCTTCCGGGAGGGTCCGGATGAGCAGTTCTTC. The V call is TRBV11-3, the J call TRBJ2-1, with 8 bases lining up with TRBD2. V was pared by 3 bases and J by 8 bases, with 6 bases of the junction left unmatched. Germline V lookup: CDR1 SGHNT, CDR2 YENEEA. The CDR3 is made up of 14 amino acids.